This is a list of T cell receptor beta chains from one sample in a study of T cells in localized non-small cell lung cancer. The data were produced by immunoSEQ multiplex PCR, yet TCRdb's version contains in-frame clones alone and is incomplete. This repertoire shows some 28,000 clones, around nine tenths found once; its top ten account for approximately 2.9%. The sample consisted of peripheral blood, taken before any cancer treatment. The receptors originated from a woman aged 18 to 55 with stage I lung adenocarcinoma. CDR3s include the opening cysteine and the closing phenylalanine or tryptophan. The order of the fields is V gene, clone size, J gene, D gene, CDR3 DNA, CDR3 protein. A D gene is named only where the DNA matches it firmly. Clone size appears in some rows only: once, few, many, or a class for an expanded clone.

>TRBV7-9|-|TRBJ1-1|-
TGTGCCAGCAGCTTTAGGGGATCGCCTGAAGCTTTCTTT
CASSFRGSPEAFF
>TRBV5-1|-|TRBJ2-2|-
TGCGCCAGCAGCTTGGGCAGGGGAGACACCGGGGAGCTGTTTTTT
CASSLGRGDTGELFF
>TRBV29-1|-|TRBJ2-2|-
TGCAGCGTTGAAAGGGATCGCGCCGGGGAGCTGTTTTTT
CSVERDRAGELFF
>TRBV2|-|TRBJ2-7|TRBD2
TGTGCCAGGGGACTAGTGGGGAGGGAGCAGTACTTC
CARGLVGREQYF
>TRBV19|once|TRBJ1-5|TRBD1
TGTGCCAGTAGTGAGGGGGACAGGGCGTTCAATCAGCCCCAGCATTTT
CASSEGDRAFNQPQHF
>TRBV2|-|TRBJ2-7|TRBD1
TGTGCCAGCAATCCGGGACAGAGCTCCTACGAGCAGTACTTC
CASNPGQSSYEQYF
>TRBV5-4|-|TRBJ2-1|TRBD1
TGTGCCAGCAGCCCGGGACAGGGGGCGAAAAATGAGCAGTTCTTC
CASSPGQGAKNEQFF
>TRBV7-9|once|TRBJ2-3|TRBD2
TGTGCCAGCAGCTTATCGGGACTAGCGGAAAGCACAGATACGCAGTATTTT
CASSLSGLAESTDTQYF
>TRBV19|-|TRBJ1-2|TRBD1
TGTGCCAGCACTCCGGGACAGGGGACCGGCTACACCTTC
CASTPGQGTGYTF
>TRBV7-2|-|TRBJ2-1|-
TGTGCCAGCAGCTCACCCCAGTTTTATGAGCAGTTCTTC
CASSSPQFYEQFF
>TRBV5-1|-|TRBJ2-3|-
TGCGCCAGCAGCTTCGCGGGTGGAGATACGCAGTATTTT
CASSFAGGDTQYF
>TRBV6-1|once|TRBJ1-1|-
TGTGCCAGCAGCAATGAGGGGGACACTGAAGCTTTCTTT
CASSNEGDTEAFF
>TRBV5-1|-|TRBJ2-5|-
TGCGCCAGCAGCTTGGAGAGCCGCCAAGAGACCCAGTACTTC
CASSLESRQETQYF
>TRBV21-1|-|TRBJ2-7|-
TGTGCCAGCAGCAAACCAGACCGAGAGGGCGCGTGGGCCTACGAGCAGTACTTC
CASSKPDREGAWAYEQYF
>TRBV29-1|-|TRBJ2-3|-
TGCAGCGCCCTCCCCACAGATACGCAGTATTTT
CSALPTDTQYF
>TRBV7-2|once|TRBJ2-5|TRBD2
TGTGCCAGCAGCTTCGGTCTAGCGGGAAGGGAGACCCAGTACTTC
CASSFGLAGRETQYF
>TRBV6-5|-|TRBJ2-5|-
TGTGCCACCCAGTGGACCCAGGGCCGAGAGACCCAGTACTTC
CATQWTQGRETQYF
>TRBV19|once|TRBJ2-7|-
TGTGCCAGTAGTATCGTTCGCTCCAGGGAGCAGTACTTC
CASSIVRSREQYF
>TRBV7-9|-|TRBJ2-3|TRBD2
TGTGCCAGCAGCTTATCGACTAGCGGGTACACCAGGAGCACAGATACGCAGTATTTT
CASSLSTSGYTRSTDTQYF
>TRBV4-1|once|TRBJ2-7|TRBD2
TGCGCCAGCAGCCAACCCCGCGGACTAGCGGGCCCCGTATCCTCCGACGAGCAGTACTTC
CASSQPRGLAGPVSSDEQYF
>TRBV30|-|TRBJ2-1|-
TGTGCCTGGAGTGTAGGGTCCTCCTACAATGAGCAGTTCTTC
CAWSVGSSYNEQFF
>TRBV4-3|-|TRBJ2-1|TRBD1
TGCGCCAGCAGCCCCTCGACAGGGGTGAGCGGTGAGCAGTTCTTC
CASSPSTGVSGEQFF
>TRBV7-2|-|TRBJ1-2|-
TGTGCCAGCAGCTTAGGGGGAAGTAACTATGGCTACACCTTC
CASSLGGSNYGYTF
>TRBV5-5|-|TRBJ2-3|-
TGTGCCAGCAGCTTGTTACAGAATACAGATACGCAGTATTTT
CASSLLQNTDTQYF
>TRBV7-2|-|TRBJ1-1|-
TGTGCCAGCAGCTTATGGGGGGGCGCTTTCACTGAAGCTTTCTTT
CASSLWGGAFTEAFF
>TRBV9|-|TRBJ1-2|-
TGTGCCAGCAGCGTCGTGGGCAACTATGGCTATACCTTC
CASSVVGNYGYTF
>TRBV11-3|-|TRBJ1-6|-
TGTGCCAGCAGCTTAGCAGGGTGGGCTTCACCCCTCCACTTT
CASSLAGWASPLHF
>TRBV18|-|TRBJ2-1|-
TGTGCCAGCTCACCGGCCAGCGGTAATCTTAATGAGCAGTTCTTC
CASSPASGNLNEQFF
>TRBV19|-|TRBJ2-3|TRBD2
TGTGCCAGTAGTGCCCTTAGCGGGAGTCAAACAGATACGCAGTATTTT
CASSALSGSQTDTQYF
>TRBV5-4|-|TRBJ2-3|TRBD2
TGTGCCAGCAGCTTGAAGGGACTATTCACAGATACGCAGTATTTT
CASSLKGLFTDTQYF
>TRBV7-9|once|TRBJ1-2|TRBD1
TGTGCCAGCAGCCACGAAGACAGGGGGGTCACCTTC
CASSHEDRGVTF
>TRBV11-2|-|TRBJ2-7|TRBD2
TGTGCCAGCAGCTTAGTCGCGGGTGGACTAGCGGGATTATACGAGCAGTACTTC
CASSLVAGGLAGLYEQYF
>TRBV19|-|TRBJ1-2|-
TGTGCCAGTAGTATAGTGGGACCTGCTAACTATGGCTACACCTTC
CASSIVGPANYGYTF
>TRBV11-2|-|TRBJ2-5|TRBD1
TGTGCCAGCAGCTTAGACCGGGACAGGCAAGAGACCCAGTACTTC
CASSLDRDRQETQYF
>TRBV6-4|-|TRBJ2-4|TRBD1
TGTGCCAGCGGGACAGGGTTCGGACTAGCCAAAAACATTCAGTACTTC
CASGTGFGLAKNIQYF
>TRBV18|-|TRBJ1-2|-
TGTGCCAGCTCAAGGAACAGGGAAGACTATGGCTACACCTTC
CASSRNREDYGYTF
>TRBV7-3|-|TRBJ2-1|TRBD2
TGTGCCAGCAGCGCAAGCGGGAGCTACAATGAGCAGTTCTTC
CASSASGSYNEQFF
>TRBV6-5|-|TRBJ1-2|TRBD1
TGTGCCAGCAGCCGAAACGGCAGGGGGCGCGTGGGCTACACCTTC
CASSRNGRGRVGYTF
>TRBV6-4|-|TRBJ2-1|TRBD2
TGTGCCAGCAGTCCGGGACTAGCGGCAAATGAGCAGTTCTTC
CASSPGLAANEQFF
>TRBV7-8|-|TRBJ1-1|-
TGTGCCAGCAGCTTAGTAGTAGGGGTGAGAAACACTGAAGCTTTCTTT
CASSLVVGVRNTEAFF
>TRBV11-2|-|TRBJ2-2|TRBD2
TGTGCCAGCAGCTTCACCAGCGGGAGCACCGGGGAGCTGTTTTTT
CASSFTSGSTGELFF
>TRBV4-3|-|TRBJ2-5|-
TGCGCCAGCAGCCAAGTCTCCTTGTCCAGGAACCCTGACGAGGAGACCCAGTACTTC
CASSQVSLSRNPDEETQYF
>TRBV4-1|-|TRBJ2-2|-
TGCGCCAGCAGCCACCTGGGGTCGGCCGGGGAGCTGTTTTTT
CASSHLGSAGELFF
>TRBV5-1|-|TRBJ2-1|TRBD2
TGCGCCAGCAGCACTAGCGGCCAGAATAATGAGCAGTTCTTC
CASSTSGQNNEQFF
>TRBV7-3|-|TRBJ2-3|-
TGTGCCAGCAGCTCATCAGATACGCAGTATTTT
CASSSSDTQYF
>TRBV5-1|-|TRBJ2-1|TRBD2
TGCGCCAGCAGCTTGCAATCGCGGGGGGTTAATGTGGATGAGCAGTTCTTC
CASSLQSRGVNVDEQFF
>TRBV11-2|-|TRBJ1-2|-
TGTGCCAGCAGCCGACTTGGGTATGGCTACACCTTC
CASSRLGYGYTF
>TRBV4-2|-|TRBJ1-2|TRBD1
TGTGCCAGCAGCTTAGAAACAGGGGATCAACATGGCTACACCTTC
CASSLETGDQHGYTF
>TRBV19|-|TRBJ2-7|TRBD1
TGTGCCAGTAGTACTGGACAGGGGACACACGAGCAGTACTTC
CASSTGQGTHEQYF
>TRBV29-1|-|TRBJ2-3|-
TGCAGCGTTGGGGGGCTAGCCGGCACAGATACGCAGTATTTT
CSVGGLAGTDTQYF
>TRBV29-1|-|TRBJ1-2|TRBD1
TGCAGCGTAGGACAGGGGGCGAGTTTCACTGGCTACACCTTC
CSVGQGASFTGYTF
>TRBV29-1|-|TRBJ1-3|-
TGCAGCGTTGGGGGGACTCCTGGAAACACCATATATTTT
CSVGGTPGNTIYF
>TRBV4-2|-|TRBJ1-2|-
TGTGCCAGCAGCCAAAAGGGAGAAGGCGGCTACACCTTC
CASSQKGEGGYTF
>TRBV7-6|-|TRBJ2-2|-
TGTGCCAGCAGCTCTCAGGAGGACACCGGGGAGCTGTTTTTT
CASSSQEDTGELFF
>TRBV27|-|TRBJ2-3|TRBD2
TGTGCCAGCAGTTTAGGCACAGCGGGAGAAGCAGATACGCAGTATTTT
CASSLGTAGEADTQYF
>TRBV5-6|-|TRBJ2-7|-
TGTGCCAGCAGCCAGACAGAGTACGAGCAGTACTTC
CASSQTEYEQYF
>TRBV29-1|once|TRBJ2-2|-
TGCAGCCTCCTTGCAGGGGACAATCGGCTGTTTTTT
CSLLAGDNRLFF
>TRBV19|-|TRBJ1-1|-
TGTGCCAGTAGTCCAAGACTTGTAGACACTGAAGCTTTCTTT
CASSPRLVDTEAFF
>TRBV11-3|-|TRBJ1-3|-
TGTGCCAGGGGGGTAGCGGGACATAAGAATTCTGGAAACACCATATATTTT
CARGVAGHKNSGNTIYF
>TRBV5-4|-|TRBJ1-1|TRBD1
TGTGCCAGCAGCCCTACCCCCGGGACAGGGAACACTGAAGCTTTCTTT
CASSPTPGTGNTEAFF